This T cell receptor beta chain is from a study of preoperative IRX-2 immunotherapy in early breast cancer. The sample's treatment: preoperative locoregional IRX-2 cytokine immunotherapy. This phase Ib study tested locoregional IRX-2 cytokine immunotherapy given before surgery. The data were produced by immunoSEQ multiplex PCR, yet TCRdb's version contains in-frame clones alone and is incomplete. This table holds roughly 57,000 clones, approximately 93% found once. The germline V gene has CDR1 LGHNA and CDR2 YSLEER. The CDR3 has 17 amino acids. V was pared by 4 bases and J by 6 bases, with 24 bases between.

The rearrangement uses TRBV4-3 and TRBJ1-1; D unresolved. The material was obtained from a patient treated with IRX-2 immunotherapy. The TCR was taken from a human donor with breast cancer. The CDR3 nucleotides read TGCGCCAGCAGCCCCCGAGGCTCGGTGAATGAGGTCTCTGAAGCTTTCTTT. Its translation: CASSPRGSVNEVSEAFF.